What follows describes a single TCR beta chain. What this receptor recognizes is not known. No per-base quality is available; no much larger clone lies one base away. For sequencing, an Illumina NovaSeq 6000 was employed. Using 5'RACE with constant-segment primers, TCRalpha and TCRbeta cDNA libraries were constructed, with sample barcodes and unique molecular identifiers added in the process. RNA was extracted from every sample with Trizol reagent. Amplification of the libraries took two PCR steps, and the second step added a second sample barcode plus Illumina TruSeq adapters. The libraries were sequenced on an Illumina NovaSeq using 2 x 150 bp paired-end reads. Under the source paper's analysis protocol: With migec v1.2.7, reads were demultiplexed and then collapsed into UMI-guided consensus sequences. Using mixcr v2.1.11, UMI consensuses were aligned to TRA and TRB V and J templates and then assembled into clonotypes. Clonotypes were classified as expanded or contracted when called significant by both edgeR and NoisET, with noise models trained on biological replicates. For edgeR calls, a false discovery rate-adjusted p below 0.01 and a log2 fold-change threshold of 1 were applied. As an exploratory analysis of dynamics, max-normalized trajectories of the 1000 most abundant clonotypes were examined by PCA with hierarchical clustering. Each responding clone was given a CD4 or CD8 phenotype based on the CD4+ and CD8+ repertoires, which had been sequenced separately. Using fastp trimming at Q25 and MiXCR clonotype assembly, TCRdb reanalyzed the public sequencing data and kept in-frame beta chains. Entries that share a CDR3 protein sequence are merged under the most common genes and DNA. These V and J calls derive from TCRdb rather than the authors' analysis. Counted in this sample were 450,000 to 650,000 distinct CDR3 sequences; approximately 21% of them appeared once. The ten largest make up roughly 9.1% of the sample.

The source of the sample is a study of T-cell memory formation after mild COVID-19 (dated by TCRdb to the early 2020s). About the study as a whole: TCR sequence clusters from the two donors were largely donor specific. Two young, previously healthy adult volunteers, one female and one male, were included in the cohort. T-cell clones expanding and contracting after mild COVID-19 in two donors were tracked by longitudinal TCRalpha and TCRbeta repertoire sequencing.

Study-level results and caveats: SARS-CoV-2 specificity was not confirmed for the second-wave clones peaking on day 37. Contracting CD4+ clones were located mainly in the CM and EM memory subsets, whereas CD8+ clones were found to be enriched in EMRA. The detection of some responding clones in pre-infection memory suggests that pre-existing cross-reactive memory T cells joined the SARS-CoV-2 response. Clones contracting from day 15 to 85 had balanced CD4/CD8 phenotypes, while a second wave expanding from day 15 to 37 was biased towards CD4+. Only a couple of mild cases were covered in the study, and larger cohorts including severe cases with pre-infection samples were considered necessary.

Ficoll-Paque density gradient centrifugation was the method used to isolate PBMCs. According to the germline V gene, CDR1 reads SGHDT and CDR2 reads YYEEEE. Spanning cysteine to phenylalanine, the CDR3 consists of 15 amino acids. Only CDR3 DNA is held: 45 bases, read in frame from base 1. The germline V and J ends show losses of 4 bases and 7 bases respectively, and no gene match explains 11 bases of the junction. Here the chain combines TRBV5-6 and TRBJ1-2, with 9 central nucleotides matching TRBD1. The sequencing sample was made of PBMCs or a T cell subset sorted from them (not recorded which). The sequence was collected from an adult woman who had mild COVID-19 (a few samples of this study predate the infection). The sample titles of this study are shuffled in the database, so cell type and time point are left out; the donor was told from shared clones. The nucleotide sequence reads TGTGCCAGCAGCCCGGGGACAGGGTTAGGGTTTGGCTACACCTTC. This encodes CASSPGTGLGFGYTF. Where the CDR3 stops, the reference TRBV5-6 and TRBJ1-2 genes take over; the full variable domain is DAGVTQSPTHLIKTRGQQVTLRCSPKSGHDTVSWYQQALGQGPQFIFQYYEEEERQRGNFPDRFSGHQFPNYSSELNVNALLLGDSALYLCASSPGTGLGFGYTFGSGTRLTVV.